These 26 T cell receptor beta chains share one sample of origin, sequenced in a study of shared clonotypes between healthy human individuals. Data came from immunoSEQ multiplex PCR; TCRdb stores just in-frame clones and leaves some out. This repertoire shows under 200,000 clones, 80% to 95% found once; its top ten account for about 0.067%. Material for sequencing was naive CD4+ T cells sorted from blood. This sample's subset: CD45RA+ positively selected. The origin of the receptors is a young woman in good health.

The rearrangement uses TRBV20-1 and TRBJ1-1, with D hard to call. Between the trimmed V and J ends, which lost 2 bases and 10 bases, there was a span of 11 bases. Germline V gene sequence: CDR1 DFQATT, CDR2 SNEGSKA (reference sequence). The CDR3 has 11 residues. DNA for the CDR3: TGCAGTGCTAGAAAAGAGAGAGGAGCTTTCTTT. Translation gives CSARKERGAFF.

This clone was observed a single time. The J gene is TRBJ2-7, the V gene TRBV29-1; D is undetermined. Germline-derived CDR1 and CDR2 are SQVTM and ANQGSEA. Trimming took off 2 bases at V and 5 bases at J, with 16 bases between the two ends. The CDR3 runs 14 residues. CDR3 amino acids: CSVEKLSLDDEQYF. The CDR3 nucleotides read TGCAGCGTTGAAAAACTCTCCCTAGACGACGAGCAGTACTTC.

The V and J genes are TRBV5-1 and TRBJ2-5; D is undetermined. V lost 5 bases and J 0 bases, leaving 5 bases between the germline ends. Germline V gene lookup returns CDR1 SGHRS and CDR2 YFSETQ. This CDR3 is 12 amino acids long. The CDR3 loop reads CASSRNQETQYF. CDR3 DNA sequence: TGCGCCAGCAGTCGCAACCAAGAGACCCAGTACTTC. The variable domain in full, with the rest retrieved from reference TRBV5-1 and TRBJ2-5, is KAGVTQTPRYLIKTRGQQVTLSCSPISGHRSVSWYQQTPGQGLQFLFEYFSETQRNKGNFPGRFSGRQFSNSRSEMNVSTLELGDSALYLCASSRNQETQYFGPGTRLLVL.

V and J are TRBV5-5 and TRBJ2-7, with 7 nucleotides matching TRBD1. V lost 5 bases, J lost 6 bases, and 5 bases stayed unmatched. Germline V gene lookup returns CDR1 SGHKS and CDR2 YYEKEE (reference sequence). The CDR3 is 12 amino acids. CDR3 DNA: TGTGCCAGCAGAACGGGACAGTTCGAGCAGTACTTC. Translating it yields CASRTGQFEQYF.

The rearrangement joins TRBV7-9 to TRBJ2-5; D gene ambiguous. The J call may be wrong; the DNA end is better matched by TRBJ2-7. The CDR3 is 11 residues long. Germline CDR1 and CDR2: SEHNR and FQNEAQ (reference sequence). CDR3 loop: CASSPSYEQYF. In DNA form, the CDR3 reads TGTGCCAGCAGCCCTTCCTACGAGCAGTACTTC.

The V and J genes are TRBV25-1 and TRBJ2-3; 11 bases fit TRBD2. This CDR3 has 18 residues. In germline, CDR1 is MGHDK, CDR2 SYGVNS. With V trimmed by 1 base and J by 2 bases, 8 bases remained unmatched. The CDR3 protein is CASSESASGRPPTDTQYF. CDR3 DNA sequence: TGTGCCAGCAGTGAATCGGCTAGCGGGAGGCCCCCCACAGATACGCAGTATTTT. The variable domain in full, with the rest retrieved from reference TRBV25-1 and TRBJ2-3, is EADIYQTPRYLVIGTGKKITLECSQTMGHDKMYWYQQDPGMELHLIHYSYGVNSTEKGDLSSESTVSRIRTEHFPLTLESARPSHTSQYLCASSESASGRPPTDTQYFGPGTRLTVL.

The V and J genes are TRBV11-2 and TRBJ2-7, with D maybe TRBD2 (6 bases). Trimming cost V 0 bases and J 2 bases, with 20 bases left between them. CDR1 and CDR2 (germline): SGHAT, FQNNGV. The CDR3 consists of 18 residues. The CDR3 reads CASSLDTPGSRDAYEQYF. For the CDR3, the DNA is TGTGCCAGCAGCTTAGATACCCCCGGATCGCGGGATGCCTACGAGCAGTACTTC.

The rearrangement links TRBV2 to TRBJ1-3; possibly TRBD1 for D (5 bases). Trimming cost V 7 bases and J 4 bases, with 11 bases left between them. CDR3 length: 13 amino acids. The germline CDR1 and CDR2 sequences are SNHLY and FYNNEI. CDR3 loop: CASKNRRGNTIYF. In nucleotides, the CDR3 is TGTGCCAGCAAAAACAGGCGGGGAAACACCATATATTTT.

The chain employs TRBV7-9 and TRBJ2-2; 7 bases are shared with TRBD1. Germline V gene sequence: CDR1 SEHNR, CDR2 FQNEAQ (reference sequence). J gave up 7 bases and V 5 bases, and 7 bases lay outside the gene matches. This CDR3 has 14 amino acids. The CDR3 DNA sequence: TGTGCCAGCAGCCCTCAGGGGGATGGCGGGGAGCTGTTTTTT. Encoded protein: CASSPQGDGGELFF.

CDR3 coding DNA: TGTGCCAGCAGCCAAGTTAACAGGGGAGATGAAAAACTGTTTTTT. Amino acid sequence: CASSQVNRGDEKLFF. The rearrangement uses TRBV4-2 and TRBJ1-4, with TRBD1 matching 7 bases. Per the germline V gene, CDR1 is LGHNA and CDR2 is YNFKEQ. The ends lost 1 base at V and 6 bases at J; junction bases unmatched: 5. The CDR3 consists of 15 residues.

The V call is TRBV5-1, the J call TRBJ2-1; D may be TRBD1 or TRBD2 (5 bases each). V lost 3 bases, J lost 5 bases, and 12 bases lay in between. The CDR3 runs to 14 residues. Looked up from germline, CDR1 is SGHRS and CDR2 is YFSETQ. CDR3: CASSWDGRNNEQFF. CDR3 nucleotide sequence: TGCGCCAGCAGCTGGGACGGACGGAACAATGAGCAGTTCTTC.

The rearrangement uses TRBV27 and TRBJ2-5; 10 positions agree with TRBD2. The J call may be wrong; the DNA end is better matched by TRBJ2-7. This CDR3 region has 13 residues. CDR1 MNHEY and CDR2 SMNVEV come from the germline V gene (reference sequence). The CDR3 DNA reads TGTGCCAGCATTGCTAGCGGGAGCCACGAGCAGTACTTC. Amino acids: CASIASGSHEQYF.

The V call is TRBV7-2, the J call TRBJ2-1, with 9 nucleotides matching TRBD2. With 8 bases clipped from V and 1 base from J, the junction kept 6 bases outside the gene matches. There are 15 residues in the CDR3. Looked up from germline, CDR1 is SGHTA and CDR2 is FQGNSA. The CDR3 coding sequence is TGTGCCAGCGGGGTTAGCGGGAGTTCCTACAATGAGCAGTTCTTC. It is translated as CASGVSGSSYNEQFF.

This chain links TRBV10-2 with TRBJ1-1; D unclear. The CDR3 length is 13 residues. V lost 3 bases and J lost 5, with 10 bases in between. Germline V lookup: CDR1 WSHSY, CDR2 SAAADI. The CDR3 here is CASSEDDFTEAFF. CDR3 coding DNA: TGCGCCAGCAGTGAAGACGATTTTACTGAAGCTTTCTTT.

V is TRBV25-1 and J is TRBJ1-2; TRBD1 matches at 7 bases. The CDR3 contains 16 residues. The germline V gene encodes CDR1 MGHDK and CDR2 SYGVNS. Unmatched junction bases numbered 12, after V lost 1 base and J lost 7 bases. DNA for the CDR3: TGTGCCAGCAGTGAATCGAGTAGGAAGGGGGCAAGTGGCTACACCTTC. Translated, it gives CASSESSRKGASGYTF.

The J gene is TRBJ1-2, the V gene TRBV29-1; tentatively, D is TRBD1 (5 bases). V lost 6 bases and J lost 7, with 9 bases in between. CDR1 and CDR2 (germline): SQVTM, ANQGSEA. The CDR3 is 10 residues long. The CDR3 coding sequence is TGCAGCGTAGGGGAGAGTGGCTACACCTTC. Translating it yields CSVGESGYTF.

The rearrangement links TRBV28 to TRBJ1-1; the D is unclear. Germline lookup yields CDR1 MDHEN and CDR2 SYDVKM. V lost 6 bases to trimming and J lost 5 bases, with 7 bases between them. CDR3 size: 11 residues. The CDR3 loop reads CASSQVTEAFF. The CDR3 DNA follows: TGTGCCAGCAGCCAAGTTACTGAAGCTTTCTTT. The whole variable domain, remainder taken from reference TRBV28 and TRBJ1-1, is DVKVTQSSRYLVKRTGEKVFLECVQDMDHENMFWYRQDPGLGLRLIYFSYDVKMKEKGDIPEGYSVSREKKERFSLILESASTNQTSMYLCASSQVTEAFFGQGTRLTVV.

The chain is built from TRBV19 and TRBJ1-5; tentative D call: TRBD1 (5 bases). Germline loops: CDR1 LNHDA, CDR2 SQIVND (reference sequence). Deletions cut 3 bases from V and 5 bases from J, with 14 bases between. This CDR3 region has 15 residues. The CDR3 nucleotides read TGTGCCAGTAGTATTTGGGGCACCCGGCATCAGCCCCAGCATTTT. This codes for CASSIWGTRHQPQHF.

This sequence joins TRBV19 and TRBJ2-7; 10 positions match TRBD1. The V gene end was trimmed by 5 bases and the J gene end by 2 bases; junction bases not matched to a gene: 3. The CDR3 loop spans 14 amino acids. Germline V gene lookup returns CDR1 LNHDA and CDR2 SQIVND (reference sequence). CDR3 nucleotide sequence: TGTGCCAGTAGTGGACAGGGGGGTCCCTACGAGCAGTACTTC. It specifies CASSGQGGPYEQYF. Together with reference TRBV19 and TRBJ2-7, the CDR3 gives the full variable domain: DGGITQSPKYLFRKEGQNVTLSCEQNLNHDAMYWYRQDPGQGLRLIYYSQIVNDFQKGDIAEGYSVSREKKESFPLTVTSAQKNPTAFYLCASSGQGGPYEQYFGPGTRLTVT.

This clone was observed a few times. The chain recombines TRBV5-1 with TRBJ1-1, with D tentatively TRBD1 (5 bases). The CDR3 covers 13 residues. The germline gives CDR1 SGHRS, CDR2 YFSETQ. V was cut by 1 base and J by 3 bases, with 7 bases left in between. DNA for the CDR3: TGCGCCAGCAGCTTGAGCAGGGACACTGAAGCTTTCTTT. Protein sequence: CASSLSRDTEAFF.

The V call is TRBV28, the J call TRBJ1-3; no firm D call. Germline V gene lookup returns CDR1 MDHEN and CDR2 SYDVKM. With 3 bases removed from V and 5 bases from J, the gap between germline ends came to 11 bases. The CDR3 covers 14 residues. DNA of the CDR3: TGTGCCAGCAGTTTGGCCCGGGATCGAAACACCATATATTTT. Encoded protein: CASSLARDRNTIYF.

This sequence joins TRBV5-4 and TRBJ2-5, with 9 positions matching TRBD1. The germline gives CDR1 SGHNT, CDR2 YYREEE (reference sequence). V lost 1 base to trimming and J lost 7 bases; unmatched junction nucleotides: 11. There are 16 residues in the CDR3. The CDR3 sequence is CASSLFQGQGLGTQYF. Written as DNA, the CDR3 is TGTGCCAGCAGCTTGTTTCAGGGACAGGGATTGGGGACCCAGTACTTC.

This rearrangement joins TRBV27 to TRBJ1-6; possible D gene TRBD1, 5 bases. CDR3 length equals 15 residues. Trimming removed 5 bases from V and 7 bases from J, with 15 bases in between. The germline V gene has CDR1 MNHEY and CDR2 SMNVEV (reference sequence). The CDR3 bases are TGTGCCAGCAGTGCCCGGGGGAGAACGAATTCACCCCTCCACTTT. This codes for CASSARGRTNSPLHF.

The chain links TRBV7-8 to TRBJ1-2; no clear D gene. Deletions cut 1 base from V and 6 bases from J, with 15 bases between. This CDR3 region has 15 residues. Germline CDR1 reads SGHVS; CDR2 reads FQNEAQ. CDR3 DNA: TGTGCCAGCAGCTTAGGGATAGGAAAGACTAATGGCTACACCTTC. It is translated as CASSLGIGKTNGYTF.

The chain combines TRBV28 with TRBJ2-4, with D unclear. This CDR3 region has 14 residues. Germline V CDR1 and CDR2: MDHEN, SYDVKM. Trimming removed 1 base at V and 3 bases at J, with 7 bases between. The CDR3 bases are TGTGCCAGCAGTTTATCCGACATCAAAAACATTCAGTACTTC. This gives the protein CASSLSDIKNIQYF.

The CDR3 protein is CASSHSLHSGVGGQPQHF. For the CDR3, the DNA is TGTGCCAGCAGTCACTCACTCCACTCGGGAGTTGGCGGTCAGCCCCAGCATTTT. The rearrangement uses TRBV28 and TRBJ1-5; no reliable D call. Looked up from germline, CDR1 is MDHEN and CDR2 is SYDVKM. The CDR3 loop spans 18 amino acids. The ends were cut back, 5 bases at V and 6 bases at J, with 26 bases in the middle.